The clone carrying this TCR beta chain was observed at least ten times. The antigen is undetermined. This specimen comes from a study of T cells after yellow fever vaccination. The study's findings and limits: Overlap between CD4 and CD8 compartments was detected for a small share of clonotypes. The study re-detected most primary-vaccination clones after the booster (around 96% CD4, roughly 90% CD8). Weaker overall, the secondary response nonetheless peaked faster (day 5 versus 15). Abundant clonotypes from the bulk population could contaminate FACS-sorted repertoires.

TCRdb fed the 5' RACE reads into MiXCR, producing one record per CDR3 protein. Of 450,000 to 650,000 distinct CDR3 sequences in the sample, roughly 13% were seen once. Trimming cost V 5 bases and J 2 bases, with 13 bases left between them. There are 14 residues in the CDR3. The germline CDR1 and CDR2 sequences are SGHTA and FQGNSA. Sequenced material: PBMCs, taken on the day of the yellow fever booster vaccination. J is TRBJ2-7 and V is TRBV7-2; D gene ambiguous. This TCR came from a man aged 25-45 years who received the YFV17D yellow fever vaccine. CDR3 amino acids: CASSLGLQTYEQYF. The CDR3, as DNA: TGTGCCAGCAGCCTCGGCCTTCAGACCTACGAGCAGTACTTC. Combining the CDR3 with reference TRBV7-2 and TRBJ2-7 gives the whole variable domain GAGVSQSPSNKVTEKGKDVELRCDPISGHTALYWYRQSLGQGLEFLIYFQGNSAPDKSGLPSDRFSAERTGGSVSTLTIQRTQQEDSAVYLCASSLGLQTYEQYFGPGTRLTVT.